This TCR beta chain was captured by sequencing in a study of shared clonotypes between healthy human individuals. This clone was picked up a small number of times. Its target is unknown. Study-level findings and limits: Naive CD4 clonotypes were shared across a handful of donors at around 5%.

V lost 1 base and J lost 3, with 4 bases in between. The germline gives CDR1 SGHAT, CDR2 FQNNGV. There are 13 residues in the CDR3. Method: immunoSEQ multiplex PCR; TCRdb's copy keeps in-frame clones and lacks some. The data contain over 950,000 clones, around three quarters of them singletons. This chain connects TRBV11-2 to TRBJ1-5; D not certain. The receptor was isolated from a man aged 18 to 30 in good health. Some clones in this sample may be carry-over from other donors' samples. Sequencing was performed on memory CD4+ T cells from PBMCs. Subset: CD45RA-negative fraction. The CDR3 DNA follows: TGTGCCAGCAGCTTAGCAGTCAATCAGCCCCAGCATTTT. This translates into CASSLAVNQPQHF.